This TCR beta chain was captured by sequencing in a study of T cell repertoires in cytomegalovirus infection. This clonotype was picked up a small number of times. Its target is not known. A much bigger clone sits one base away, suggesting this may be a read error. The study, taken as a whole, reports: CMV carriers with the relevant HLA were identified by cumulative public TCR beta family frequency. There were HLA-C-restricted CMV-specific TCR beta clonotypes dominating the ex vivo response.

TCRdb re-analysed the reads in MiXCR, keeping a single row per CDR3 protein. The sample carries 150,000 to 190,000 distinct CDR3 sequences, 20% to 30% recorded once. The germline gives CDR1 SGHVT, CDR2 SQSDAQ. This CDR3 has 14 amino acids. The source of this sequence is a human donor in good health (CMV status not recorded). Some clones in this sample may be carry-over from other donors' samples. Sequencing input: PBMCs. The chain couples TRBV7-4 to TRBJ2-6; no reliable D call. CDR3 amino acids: CASSFGSGSNVLTF. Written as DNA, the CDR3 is TGTGCCAGCAGCTTCGGCTCTGGGTCCAACGTCCTGACTTTC.